These 7 T cell receptor beta chains were all obtained from the same sample, sequenced in a study of breast tumors, draining lymph nodes, adjacent tissues. Breast cancer patients provided tissue from their axillary draining lymph nodes. TCRdb passed the multiplex PCR reads through MiXCR, listing each CDR3 protein once. The table lists roughly 130,000 distinct CDR3 sequences, roughly 21% of them singletons. The sample taken for sequencing was axillary lymph node tissue. The receptors stem from a female donor with breast cancer. Some clones in this sample may be carry-over from other donors' samples.

This clonotype was seen repeatedly, ten times or more. V and J are TRBV20-1 and TRBJ2-1; 10 bases agree with TRBD2. J was trimmed by 4 bases and V by 3 bases; bases with no gene match: 6. Germline V gene sequence: CDR1 DFQATT, CDR2 SNEGSKA (reference sequence). This CDR3 region has 15 residues. For the CDR3, the DNA is TGCAGTGCTAGGGGGGCTAGCGGGGGATACAATGAGCAGTTCTTC. Amino acid sequence: CSARGASGGYNEQFF.

In its sample, this clonotype was seen many times. This chain connects TRBV5-1 to TRBJ2-5, with TRBD2 as a possible D gene (6 bases). The CDR3 runs 15 residues. V lost 2 bases, J lost 2 bases, and 13 bases lay in between. Germline CDR1 SGHRS, CDR2 YFSETQ. CDR3 nucleotides: TGCGCCAGCAGCTTAGGGACTCCGATGCAAGAGACCCAGTACTTC. Translated, it gives CASSLGTPMQETQYF.

The chain carries TRBV28 and TRBJ1-5, with D tentatively TRBD1 (5 bases). Germline CDR1 is MDHEN and CDR2 is SYDVKM. With 0 bases removed from V and 0 bases from J, the gap between germline ends came to 9 bases. The CDR3 is 16 residues long. CDR3 amino acids: CASSLWGDYSNQPQHF. The DNA for the CDR3 is TGTGCCAGCAGTTTATGGGGGGATTATAGCAATCAGCCCCAGCATTTT.

The chain joins TRBV5-4 to TRBJ1-5, with D uncertain. Germline CDR1 and CDR2: SGHNT and YYREEE (reference sequence). Trimming cost V 1 base and J 1 base, with 6 bases left between them. The CDR3 is 14 amino acids. This chain's CDR3 is CASSLSGSNQPQHF. The CDR3 nucleotides are TGTGCCAGCAGCTTGTCGGGCAGCAATCAGCCCCAGCATTTT.

This clonotype was counted at least ten times. This chain links TRBV7-2 with TRBJ2-7; TRBD1 might be the D (5 bases). Germline V gene data show CDR1 as SGHTA and CDR2 as FQGNSA. V was cut by 1 base and J by 5 bases, with 18 bases left in between. This CDR3 region has 16 residues. CDR3 sequence: CASSLGVNRIANEQYF. DNA for the CDR3: TGTGCCAGCAGCTTAGGCGTCAACAGGATCGCAAACGAGCAGTACTTC. Full variable domain (outside the CDR3, taken from reference TRBV7-2 and TRBJ2-7): GAGVSQSPSNKVTEKGKDVELRCDPISGHTALYWYRQSLGQGLEFLIYFQGNSAPDKSGLPSDRFSAERTGGSVSTLTIQRTQQEDSAVYLCASSLGVNRIANEQYFGPGTRLTVT.

This clonotype was counted many times. The CDR3 loop is CASSEGNTGELFF. DNA for the CDR3: TGTGCCAGCAGCGAAGGCAACACCGGGGAGCTGTTTTTT. The chain carries TRBV11-2 and TRBJ2-2; D is unresolved. CDR3 length equals 13 residues. Trimming pared 5 bases from V and 2 bases from J, leaving 6 bases between. Per the germline V gene, CDR1 is SGHAT and CDR2 is FQNNGV.

This clonotype was observed once. This may arise from a read error, as a much more abundant clone is one base away. Here the CDR3 reads CASSQGLAGRDEQFF. The CDR3 region has the DNA TGTGCCAGCAGCCAGGGACTAGCGGGGCGTGATGAGCAGTTCTTC. J is TRBJ2-1 and V is TRBV6-5, with TRBD2 identical over 13 bases. Germline lookup yields CDR1 MNHEY and CDR2 SVGAGI. V dropped 6 bases and J dropped 8; count of bases not matched to a gene: 7. The CDR3 spans 15 residues.